This paragraph reports one TCR beta chain. The clone's antigen remains unknown. Nothing much larger sits one base from this clone, and base qualities are not available. This entry comes from a study of response to subunit inactivated influenza vaccine (dated by TCRdb to between 2017 and 2018). Notes on the research overall: To follow how T cells responded to a trivalent subunit inactivated influenza vaccine, the researchers relied on deep quantitative profiling of the T cell receptor repertoire.

What the work shows at the level of the full study, not this receptor alone: According to the authors, only a limited number of new T cells may be recruited by each seasonal influenza vaccination.

The CDR3 numbers 12 residues from cysteine through phenylalanine. Of all the DNA, just the CDR3 is kept, 36 bases in frame from base 1. V is pared back by 3 bases and J by 2 bases, with 6 bases lying between the germline termini. The germline V gene (reference sequence) sets CDR1 to DFQATT and CDR2 to SNEGSKA. The library was generated by RT-PCR. Sequencing was carried out with an Illumina HiSeq 2500. TCRdb reprocessing: public reads trimmed at Q25 with fastp, clones called with MiXCR, in-frame beta chains kept. Merged by CDR3 protein, the rows form single entries marked with the most common genes and DNA. Recorded for this sample are some 500,000 distinct CDR3 sequences; about 15% of them occurred a single time. The ten most abundant clones make up 3% to 3.5% of the sample.

This receptor was identified in a man aged 50 to 69 who received an inactivated influenza vaccine. Donor details come from another sample of the same person, matched by shared clones. The rearrangement combines TRBV20-1 with TRBJ2-3; the D gene cannot be resolved reliably. The source material was CD4+ T cells sorted from PBMCs, sampled 23 to 25 months after vaccination. Read as DNA, the sequence is TGCAGTGCTAGTGAGATCACAGATACGCAGTATTTT. This codes for CSASEITDTQYF.